These 23 T cell receptor beta chains were all obtained from the same sample, sequenced in a study of CD4 and CD8 cells across lung adenocarcinoma regions. Each CDR3 protein is one row after TCRdb ran MiXCR on the PCR reads. The data hold under 25,000 distinct CDR3 sequences, with roughly half observed a single time. Source material: CD4+ T cells from the center of a lung tumor. The receptors stem from a male donor with lung adenocarcinoma. The CD4 and CD8 labels of this study may be unreliable.

This clonotype is medium-sized in the sample. This chain joins TRBV6-6 and TRBJ2-6; D gene ambiguous. V dropped 11 bases and J dropped 1 base, with 6 bases sitting between them. This CDR3 region has 12 residues. Germline V gene sequence: CDR1 MNHNY, CDR2 SVGAGI (reference sequence). The CDR3 nucleotides read TGTGCCGTCTTTTCTGGGGCCAACGTCCTGACTTTC. It is translated as CAVFSGANVLTF.

The V gene is TRBV5-4, the J gene TRBJ2-1, with D maybe TRBD1 (5 bases). The end of the DNA fits TRBJ2-7 better, so the J call may be wrong. The length of the CDR3 is 15 residues. Germline loops: CDR1 SGHNT, CDR2 YYREEE (reference sequence). Here the CDR3 reads CASSLGAGYSYEQYF. DNA for the CDR3: TGTGCCAGCAGCTTGGGGGCAGGGTACTCCTACGAGCAGTACTTC.

This clonotype has a handful of counts. The chain links TRBV20-1 to TRBJ2-1; TRBD2 is a possible D gene (6 bases). Trimming pared 1 base from V and 4 bases from J, leaving 11 bases between. The germline gives CDR1 DFQATT, CDR2 SNEGSKA (reference sequence). The length of the CDR3 is 14 residues. Written as DNA, the CDR3 is TGCAGTGCTAGAGCGGGTAGCGGATACAATGAGCAGTTCTTC. Encoded protein: CSARAGSGYNEQFF.

This clonotype was counted at least ten times. The rearrangement links TRBV27 to TRBJ2-2; TRBD1 matches 9 bases. Trimming removed 3 bases from V and 6 bases from J; junction bases left unmatched: 8. The CDR3 consists of 16 residues. In germline, CDR1 is MNHEY, CDR2 SMNVEV (reference sequence). CDR3 in DNA: TGTGCCAGCAGTTTCCCCCCAGGACAGGGGCCCGGGGAGCTGTTTTTT. Translating it yields CASSFPPGQGPGELFF.

V gene TRBV6-5 combines with J gene TRBJ1-4; no firm D call. V gave up 2 bases and J gave up 4 bases, with 5 bases separating them. This CDR3 contains 13 residues. The germline V gene encodes CDR1 MNHEY and CDR2 SVGAGI. The CDR3 region is CASSYRDNEKLFF. The CDR3 region has the DNA TGTGCCAGCAGTTACAGGGATAATGAAAAACTGTTTTTT.

Many counts were recorded for this clonotype. Being one base from a much bigger clone, this may be a read error. The J gene is TRBJ2-1, the V gene TRBV6-5; 14 bases map to TRBD2. The better agreement between TRBJ2-7 and the DNA end casts doubt on the J call. In germline, CDR1 is MNHEY, CDR2 SVGAGI. The CDR3 contains 15 residues. Here the CDR3 reads CASSSRLAGGNEQYF. Here the CDR3 DNA reads TGTGCCAGCAGCTCTCGACTAGCGGGAGGGAATGAGCAGTACTTC.

V gene TRBV27 combines with J gene TRBJ2-3; D call uncertain. The length of the CDR3 is 15 residues. Germline V CDR1 and CDR2: MNHEY, SMNVEV (reference sequence). V lost 8 bases and J 9 bases, leaving 24 bases between the germline ends. CDR3 sequence reads: CASAPGFITKDTQYF. DNA of the CDR3: TGTGCCAGCGCCCCGGGCTTCATAACCAAAGACACGCAGTATTTT.

The rearrangement joins TRBV6-1 to TRBJ2-2; D gene uncertain. V was cut by 6 bases and J by 6 bases, with 11 bases left in between. The V gene's germline CDR1 is MNHNS and CDR2 SASEGT. The CDR3 has 13 amino acids. In DNA, the CDR3 is TGTGCCAGCAGCCCCCCCCGGGCCGGGGAGCTGTTTTTT. It codes for CASSPPRAGELFF.

This clonotype was seen at least ten times. The V and J genes are TRBV7-2 and TRBJ2-1; D is uncertain. Near its end, the DNA agrees better with TRBJ2-7, so the J call may be wrong. The CDR3 totals 11 residues. Germline lookup yields CDR1 SGHTA and CDR2 FQGNSA. The CDR3 spells CASSPSREQYF. For the CDR3, the DNA is TGTGCCAGCAGCCCATCCCGCGAGCAGTACTTC.

The chain couples TRBV9 to TRBJ2-1; a weak D match, TRBD2 (6 bases). The DNA end is more similar to TRBJ2-7, so the J call may be wrong. Per the germline V gene, CDR1 is SGDLS and CDR2 is YYNGEE. The CDR3 covers 15 residues. CDR3 amino acids: CASSDGTPLVGEQYF. The CDR3 bases are TGTGCCAGCAGCGACGGGACTCCTCTTGTGGGTGAGCAGTACTTC.

In the case of this clonotype: Sequence at one end of the junction differs from germline and may be a read error. This sequence joins TRBV6-1 and TRBJ2-3; D possibly uses TRBD1 or TRBD2 (6 bases each). Germline lookup yields CDR1 MNHNS and CDR2 SASEGT. This CDR3 spans 17 amino acids. CDR3 coding DNA: TGTGCCAGCAGTAGGGGCCCCGGGGGCGGTGACCAAGAGACGCAGTATTTC. It translates to CASSRGPGGGDQETQYF.

The table lists this clonotype with many counts. CDR3 amino acids: CASSLMGGPETQYF. In nucleotides, the CDR3 is TGTGCCAGCAGCTTAATGGGGGGCCCGGAGACCCAGTACTTC. The chain links TRBV7-3 to TRBJ2-5; D may match TRBD1 or TRBD2 (6 bases each). Trimming took 1 base from V and 5 from J, leaving 11 bases between them. The CDR3 runs 14 residues. Germline V gene data show CDR1 as SGHTA and CDR2 as FQGTGA.

This clonotype was seen ten or more times. This chain links TRBV6-5 with TRBJ2-2; 11 bases are a match to TRBD1. The CDR3 contains 15 residues. The V and J ends lost 5 bases and 3 bases, in that order; junction bases with no gene match: 2. The germline V gene encodes CDR1 MNHEY and CDR2 SVGAGI. CDR3 region: CASSQDRGHTGELFF. For the CDR3, the DNA is TGTGCCAGCAGTCAGGACAGGGGGCACACCGGGGAGCTGTTTTTT.

The chain carries TRBV6-1 and TRBJ2-3, with D perhaps given as TRBD1 or TRBD2 (5 bases each). The CDR3 length is 13 residues. V dropped 8 bases and J dropped 5 bases, with 14 bases sitting between them. The germline CDR1 and CDR2 sequences are MNHNS and SASEGT. The CDR3 sequence is CASGARGKDTQYF. DNA of the CDR3: TGTGCCAGCGGTGCCCGGGGCAAAGATACGCAGTATTTT.

This clonotype was counted ten times or more. The CDR3 region is CASSLVSAMNTEAFF. The CDR3 bases are TGTGCCAGCAGCTTAGTTTCAGCCATGAACACTGAAGCTTTCTTT. The V gene is TRBV7-2, the J gene TRBJ1-1; D uncertain. The V end was cut by 1 base, the J end by 0 bases, with 9 bases between. Looked up from germline, CDR1 is SGHTA and CDR2 is FQGNSA. This CDR3 is built from 15 residues.

In this sample, this clonotype turned up many times. This chain links TRBV28 with TRBJ1-2, with D tentatively TRBD1 (5 bases). The ends were cut back, 5 bases at V and 8 bases at J, with 12 bases in the middle. Germline V lookup: CDR1 MDHEN, CDR2 SYDVKM. The CDR3 length is 12 residues. In DNA, the CDR3 is TGTGCCAGCAGTATCAGGGATCGGGGCTACACCTTC. Translating gives CASSIRDRGYTF.

This clonotype was observed many times. The chain combines TRBV6-2 or TRBV6-3 with TRBJ2-3; possible D gene TRBD2, 7 bases. The V end was cut by 7 bases, the J end by 9 bases, with 23 bases between. This CDR3 is built from 15 residues. In germline, CDR1 is MNHEY, CDR2 SVGEGT. Here the CDR3 DNA reads TGTGCCAGCACCCAAACTCATCGGGGGGCAGCGACGCAGTATTTT. Translated, it gives CASTQTHRGAATQYF.

This clonotype occurred a few times. This likely comes from a read error, as the CDR3 has no conserved phenylalanine or tryptophan at its end. The DNA is omitted, as the CDR3 cannot be located on it reliably, and the CDR3 follows TCRdb's listing. V gene TRBV12-5 combines with J gene TRBJ2-3. From its first to its last residue, the CDR3 has 8 amino acids. Per germline, CDR1 LGHNT and CDR2 FRNRAP. CDR3 in amino acids: CRDGVSSC.

This clonotype was detected a few times. A much larger clone differs from this one at a single base, so this may be a read error. This sequence joins TRBV7-6 and TRBJ2-5; 12 nucleotides align to TRBD2. V was clipped by 5 bases and J by 11 bases; unmatched bases: 12. The CDR3 length is 15 residues. CDR1 SGHVS and CDR2 FNYEAQ come from the germline V gene. CDR3: CASSLLAGGDNEQYF. CDR3 nucleotides: TGTGCCAGCAGCCTACTAGCGGGAGGTGACAATGAGCAGTACTTC.

With respect to this clonotype: Mismatch with germline at one junction end may stem from a read error. V usage is TRBV6-5 and J usage is TRBJ2-3, with 7 bases aligning to TRBD2. The DNA end favors TRBJ2-5, so the J call may be wrong. The germline CDR1 and CDR2 sequences are MNHEY and SVGAGI. The CDR3 totals 15 residues. The CDR3 DNA is TGTGCCAGGAGTTACTCGGGGGGTAATCAAGAGACCCAGTACTTC. It encodes CARSYSGGNQETQYF.

V gene TRBV24-1 combines with J gene TRBJ2-3; 11 positions match TRBD2. The CDR3 has 17 amino acids. Germline values: CDR1 KGHDR, CDR2 SFDVKD. V gave up 6 bases and J gave up 4 bases; unmatched junction bases: 11. In nucleotides, the CDR3 is TGTGCCACCAGTTCCCACCCGACTAGCGGGATAGCAGATACGCAGTATTTT. Protein: CATSSHPTSGIADTQYF.

V and J are TRBV3-1 and TRBJ2-2, with TRBD2 as a possible D gene (5 bases). Germline loops: CDR1 LGHDT, CDR2 YNNKEL (reference sequence). The CDR3 has 14 amino acids. V lost 6 bases and J lost 5, with 13 bases in between. CDR3 sequence: CASRAGSGTGELFF. The CDR3 DNA follows: TGTGCCAGCAGGGCAGGAAGCGGTACCGGGGAGCTGTTTTTT.

The rearrangement joins TRBV7-6 to TRBJ2-2, with TRBD2 identical over 13 bases. This CDR3 region has 19 residues. V lost 1 base and J lost 16; bases outside the gene matches: 21. Germline V CDR1 and CDR2: SGHVS, FNYEAQ. CDR3 residues: CASSLGTSGSSLGPGAQFF. CDR3 nucleotides: TGTGCCAGCAGCTTAGGGACTAGCGGGAGCTCTTTGGGCCCCGGGGCGCAGTTTTTT.